Shown below are 21 T cell receptor beta chains from a single sample sequenced in a study of T cells expressing NK-cell markers. TCRdb processed the 5' RACE reads again and assigns one entry to each CDR3 protein, with no DNA. The table for this sample gives about 430,000 distinct CDR3 sequences. Material: blood T cells: a sorted CD56 or NKG2C T cell subset, CD4+ or CD8+ T cells, or bulk PBMC T cells (not recorded which). Receptors originate from a woman aged 50 to 65 in good health.

The J gene is TRBJ1-1, the V gene TRBV29-1. Per germline, CDR1 SQVTM and CDR2 ANQGSEA. There are 12 residues in the CDR3. The CDR3 is CSVAVTNTEAFF.

The chain links TRBV3-1 to TRBJ2-7; TCRdb picks TRBD2, but there is no DNA to check that call. The CDR3 runs to 14 residues. Germline CDR1 and CDR2: LGHDT and YNNKEL (reference sequence). The CDR3 loop is CASSRTSGTYEQYF.

The chain employs TRBV30 and TRBJ1-5; TCRdb's assignment of TRBD1 cannot be checked, as there is no DNA. Germline V lookup: CDR1 GTSNPN, CDR2 SVGIG (reference sequence). The CDR3 has 15 residues. Here the CDR3 reads CAWSDRQGSNQPQHF.

This chain uses TRBV5-1 with TRBJ2-3; the D gene TCRdb calls, TRBD1, cannot be checked with no DNA. Germline assignment: CDR1 SGHRS and CDR2 YFSETQ. This CDR3 has 17 amino acids. The CDR3 here is CASSLKTQGAITDTQYF. Full variable domain (outside the CDR3, taken from reference TRBV5-1 and TRBJ2-3): KAGVTQTPRYLIKTRGQQVTLSCSPISGHRSVSWYQQTPGQGLQFLFEYFSETQRNKGNFPGRFSGRQFSNSRSEMNVSTLELGDSALYLCASSLKTQGAITDTQYFGPGTRLTVL.

The CDR3 spells CASSFRQGANEQFF. The chain employs TRBV5-1 and TRBJ2-1; TCRdb outputs TRBD1, but without DNA this stays unchecked. The CDR3 runs to 14 residues. CDR1 and CDR2 (germline): SGHRS, YFSETQ.

J is TRBJ2-1 and V is TRBV7-8; TCRdb designates TRBD1, a call that cannot be tested without DNA. CDR1 is SGHVS, CDR2 FQNEAQ, per germline. The CDR3 sequence is 18 residues long. The CDR3 protein is CASSSALSGTGYRGEQFF.

The chain links TRBV3-1 to TRBJ2-5. The CDR3 extends over 14 amino acids. Germline V gene sequence: CDR1 LGHDT, CDR2 YNNKEL (reference sequence). The CDR3 spells CASSRYGNQETQYF.

V usage is TRBV2 and J usage is TRBJ1-2; TCRdb indicates TRBD1, and absent DNA this call remains unverified. The germline V gene encodes CDR1 SNHLY and CDR2 FYNNEI. The CDR3 is 12 amino acids. CDR3 amino acids: CASSEARGGYTF.

J is TRBJ1-1 and V is TRBV3-1; TCRdb picks TRBD1, but there is no DNA to check that call. The CDR3 sequence is 13 residues long. Per the germline V gene, CDR1 is LGHDT and CDR2 is YNNKEL (reference sequence). The CDR3 sequence: CASSQIARDEAFF.

The chain couples TRBV6-4 to TRBJ2-7. Germline lookup yields CDR1 MRHNA and CDR2 SNTAGT. This CDR3 has 13 residues. This chain's CDR3 is CASSEEPTYEQYF.

This chain joins TRBV6-5 and TRBJ2-3. Germline V lookup: CDR1 MNHEY, CDR2 SVGAGI. The CDR3 extends over 14 amino acids. The CDR3 loop is CASSYNYRTDTQYF.

This chain joins TRBV7-6 and TRBJ2-3; TCRdb outputs TRBD2, but without DNA this stays unchecked. The germline gives CDR1 SGHVS, CDR2 FNYEAQ. This CDR3 has 13 residues. The CDR3: CASSLASDQPQYF.

The rearrangement uses TRBV14 and TRBJ2-1; TCRdb's D call of TRBD2 is untestable without DNA. The CDR3 spans 20 residues. Germline loops: CDR1 SGHDN, CDR2 FVKESK. The CDR3 sequence is CASSPNRGGLAYRAYNEQFF.

The chain combines TRBV7-2 with TRBJ1-1; TCRdb returns TRBD1, unconfirmable since there is no DNA. From germline, CDR1 is SGHTA and CDR2 FQGNSA. The CDR3 sequence is 15 residues long. The CDR3 loop reads CASSLPLGAVVEAFF. Looking up the rest from reference TRBV7-2 and TRBJ1-1 gives the full variable domain: GAGVSQSPSNKVTEKGKDVELRCDPISGHTALYWYRQSLGQGLEFLIYFQGNSAPDKSGLPSDRFSAERTGGSVSTLTIQRTQQEDSAVYLCASSLPLGAVVEAFFGQGTRLTVV.

The chain is built from TRBV7-3 and TRBJ2-3; TCRdb names TRBD1, which stays unverified in the absence of DNA. Germline V gene lookup returns CDR1 SGHTA and CDR2 FQGTGA. The CDR3 sequence is 16 residues long. CDR3: CASSPQDRGFADTQYF. Complete variable domain (other parts from reference TRBV7-3 and TRBJ2-3): GAGVSQTPSNKVTEKGKYVELRCDPISGHTALYWYRQSLGQGPEFLIYFQGTGAADDSGLPNDRFFAVRPEGSVSTLKIQRTERGDSAVYLCASSPQDRGFADTQYFGPGTRLTVL.

The J gene is TRBJ2-3, the V gene TRBV20-1. The CDR3 loop spans 15 amino acids. Looked up from germline, CDR1 is DFQATT and CDR2 is SNEGSKA (reference sequence). The CDR3 loop is CSARDLLRDTDTQYF.

The chain combines TRBV9 with TRBJ2-1; TCRdb's D call, TRBD2, is unchecked because there is no DNA. Looked up from germline, CDR1 is SGDLS and CDR2 is YYNGEE. This CDR3 is 18 amino acids long. This CDR3 reads CASSVEPAGTSPYNEQFF.

The chain carries TRBV27 and TRBJ1-5. Germline assignment: CDR1 MNHEY and CDR2 SMNVEV (reference sequence). This CDR3 is 17 amino acids long. The CDR3 sequence: CASRPRQGMSSNQPQHF.

The rearrangement uses TRBV12-3 or TRBV12-4 and TRBJ1-1; lacking DNA, the TRBD1 call made by TCRdb goes unchecked. The CDR3 extends over 16 amino acids. The CDR3: CASSEPGDATLSEAFF.

This chain uses TRBV7-8 with TRBJ2-3; TCRdb gives TRBD1 as the D gene, but with no DNA this cannot be confirmed. Germline assignment: CDR1 SGHVS and CDR2 FQNEAQ. The CDR3 is 16 residues long. The CDR3 loop reads CASSLGVPRGGDTQYF.

This chain joins TRBV25-1 and TRBJ1-3. Germline lookup yields CDR1 MGHDK and CDR2 SYGVNS. CDR3 length equals 13 residues. The CDR3 protein is CASTTDLGNTIYF.